This T cell receptor (beta chain) was obtained from a study of blood T cell repertoires in COVID-19. Study summary: PBMCs, B-cell-depleted T cells, or T cells provided the cDNA or gDNA that made up the material.

Measured with immunoSEQ multiplex PCR; TCRdb has only the in-frame clones, and not every one. The profile shows 180,000 or so clones, approximately 83% of them singletons. Recovery among Cohort 3 donors was established by two negative PCRs, clearance, or symptom resolution. Germline V gene sequence: CDR1 SGHRS, CDR2 YFSETQ. This CDR3 contains 18 residues. J gave up 0 bases and V 3 bases, and 7 bases lay outside the gene matches. The TCR was taken from a woman aged 55-75 years who had recovered from COVID-19. The rearrangement uses TRBV5-1 and TRBJ1-3, with 12 bases that match TRBD1. Material: PBMCs or T cells enriched from blood (not recorded which). The CDR3 sequence: CASSSQGQGASSGNTIYF. CDR3 sequence (DNA): TGCGCCAGCAGCTCCCAGGGACAGGGGGCTAGCTCTGGAAACACCATATATTTT.